Listed below are T cell receptor beta chains from one sample, sequenced in a study of shared clonotypes between healthy human individuals. Assay used: immunoSEQ multiplex PCR; TCRdb lists only in-frame clones, some missing. This sample has 1.4 million to 1.5 million clones, with roughly 96% found just once. The specimen sequenced was naive CD4+ T cells sorted from blood. The receptors derive from a man aged 25-45 years in good health. The CDR3 runs from the conserved cysteine through the conserved F or W. The order of the fields is clone size, D gene, J gene, V gene, CDR3 protein, CDR3 DNA. D genes are given only for firm matches. Clone size appears in some rows only: once, few, many, or a class for an expanded clone.

-,-,TRBJ2-3,TRBV19,CASSIFSGDTQYF,TGTGCCAGTAGTATCTTTAGCGGAGATACGCAGTATTTT
-,TRBD2,TRBJ2-1,TRBV6-1,CASSEWDSGLENNEQFF,TGTGCCAGCAGTGAATGGGACTCTGGACTAGAGAACAATGAGCAGTTCTTC
-,-,TRBJ2-7,TRBV28,CASSFAGGPLYEQYF,TGTGCCAGCAGTTTTGCGGGCGGACCCCTCTACGAGCAGTACTTC
-,-,TRBJ1-2,TRBV7-9,CASSLGGTAYGYTF,TGTGCCAGCAGCTTAGGGGGGACGGCCTATGGCTACACCTTC
-,-,TRBJ2-3,TRBV5-8,CASSLGTSRSTDTQYF,TGTGCCAGCAGCTTGGGTACTAGCCGGAGCACAGATACGCAGTATTTT
-,-,TRBJ2-5,TRBV27,CASRDQSWETQYF,TGTGCCAGCAGAGACCAGTCCTGGGAGACCCAGTACTTC
-,-,TRBJ2-7,TRBV28,CASSLPAMDSHEQYF,TGTGCCAGCAGTCTCCCGGCAATGGACAGCCACGAGCAGTACTTC
-,-,TRBJ2-2,TRBV6-5,CASRPPGQNTGELFF,TGTGCCAGCAGGCCACCGGGACAGAACACCGGGGAGCTGTTTTTT
-,TRBD2,TRBJ2-2,TRBV7-2,CASSLGGRSTGELFF,TGTGCCAGCAGCTTAGGCGGGAGGTCCACCGGGGAGCTGTTTTTT
-,-,TRBJ2-3,TRBV9,CASSVAQGQVGTDTQYF,TGTGCCAGCAGCGTAGCCCAAGGGCAGGTAGGGACAGATACGCAGTATTTT
-,-,TRBJ2-6,TRBV6-5,CASSYLSGANVLTF,TGTGCCAGCAGTTACCTATCTGGGGCCAACGTCCTGACTTTC
-,TRBD2,TRBJ2-2,TRBV5-1,CASRSGTSGSLGGELFF,TGCGCCAGCAGGTCCGGGACTAGCGGGAGTCTCGGGGGGGAGCTGTTTTTT
-,-,TRBJ1-5,TRBV28,CASRDGYQPQHF,TGTGCCAGCAGGGACGGGTATCAGCCCCAGCATTTT
-,-,TRBJ1-2,TRBV6-5,CASSYPEVGYTF,TGTGCCAGCAGTTACCCGGAGGTTGGCTACACCTTC
-,TRBD2,TRBJ2-2,TRBV18,CASSPRLAGGSTGELFF,TGTGCCAGCTCACCACGACTAGCGGGAGGCAGCACCGGGGAGCTGTTTTTT
-,-,TRBJ2-7,TRBV6-1,CASSARGGSYEQYF,TGTGCCAGCAGTGCTCGGGGTGGCTCCTACGAGCAGTACTTC
-,-,TRBJ2-2,TRBV5-5,CASSFTGARTGELFF,TGTGCCAGCAGCTTCACTGGGGCGCGCACCGGGGAGCTGTTTTTT
-,-,TRBJ2-1,TRBV7-3,CASSSSRNREQFF,TGTGCCAGCAGCTCCTCCCGAAACCGAGAGCAGTTCTTC
-,TRBD2,TRBJ2-3,TRBV19,CASSTPNAGARTDTQYF,TGTGCCAGTAGTACTCCTAATGCGGGAGCTCGCACAGATACGCAGTATTTT
-,TRBD2,TRBJ2-4,TRBV11-2,CASSLVERGLAKNIQYF,TGTGCCAGCAGCTTAGTCGAGCGGGGGCTAGCCAAAAACATTCAGTACTTC
-,-,TRBJ2-1,TRBV7-9,CASSPGGSRGEQFF,TGTGCCAGCAGCCCCGGGGGTAGTCGCGGCGAGCAGTTCTTC
-,-,TRBJ2-5,TRBV5-8,CASSLGEAGETQYF,TGTGCCAGCAGCTTGGGGGAGGCGGGAGAGACCCAGTACTTC
-,TRBD2,TRBJ2-7,TRBV5-1,CASSLAGRANEQYF,TGCGCCAGCAGCTTGGCGGGGAGGGCTAACGAGCAGTACTTC
-,TRBD1,TRBJ2-1,TRBV10-3,CAISESGDRGGHEQFF,TGTGCCATCAGTGAGTCGGGGGACAGGGGTGGTCATGAGCAGTTCTTC
-,-,TRBJ2-1,TRBV10-3,CAISEFLGEQFF,TGTGCCATCAGTGAGTTTTTGGGTGAGCAGTTCTTC
-,TRBD2,TRBJ2-3,TRBV7-9,CASSGISGIGTQYF,TGTGCCAGCAGCGGGATTAGCGGGATTGGTACGCAGTATTTT
-,-,TRBJ1-5,TRBV11-3,CASSRPGGGQPQHF,TGTGCCAGCAGCCGGCCCGGGGGAGGGCAGCCCCAGCATTTT
-,TRBD1,TRBJ2-3,TRBV5-8,CATSMGTASTDTQYF,TGTGCCACCAGCATGGGGACAGCTAGCACAGATACGCAGTATTTT
-,TRBD2,TRBJ2-1,TRBV5-1,CASSLPGGEQFF,TGCGCCAGCAGCCTTCCGGGAGGTGAGCAGTTCTTC
-,-,TRBJ2-7,TRBV28,CASGGEAYSYEQYF,TGTGCCAGCGGAGGTGAGGCTTACTCCTACGAGCAGTACTTC
-,-,TRBJ2-3,TRBV4-1,CASSQLGPGTDTQYF,TGCGCCAGCAGCCAACTGGGCCCAGGAACAGATACGCAGTATTTT
once,TRBD2,TRBJ2-1,TRBV7-3,CASSLNVAGDYEQFF,TGTGCCAGCAGCTTAAATGTAGCGGGAGACTATGAGCAGTTCTTC
once,-,TRBJ2-7,TRBV27,CASSPGLTGTRYEQYF,TGTGCCAGCAGTCCCGGACTCACAGGGACTCGCTACGAGCAGTACTTC
-,-,TRBJ1-2,TRBV29-1,CSGGRGSGYGYTF,TGCAGCGGAGGGAGGGGAAGCGGCTATGGCTACACCTTC
-,-,TRBJ2-5,TRBV6-1,CASSEVFGQETQYF,TGTGCCAGCAGTGAGGTTTTTGGTCAAGAGACCCAGTACTTC
-,TRBD2,TRBJ2-1,TRBV6-1,CASSALTSGGNYNEQFF,TGTGCCAGCAGTGCCCTGACTAGCGGGGGAAACTACAATGAGCAGTTCTTC
-,TRBD1,TRBJ2-1,TRBV5-1,CASGVGGENNEQFF,TGCGCCAGTGGGGTAGGGGGCGAGAACAATGAGCAGTTCTTC
-,-,TRBJ1-3,TRBV7-6,CASSLGDATPSGNTIYF,TGTGCCAGCAGCTTAGGGGACGCTACCCCCTCTGGAAACACCATATATTTT
once,TRBD2,TRBJ2-2,TRBV30,CAWRPGRFTGELFF,TGTGCCTGGAGGCCCGGGAGGTTCACCGGGGAGCTGTTTTTT
-,-,TRBJ2-1,TRBV7-2,CASSPERTYNEQFF,TGTGCCAGCAGCCCGGAGCGGACCTACAATGAGCAGTTCTTC
-,-,TRBJ2-7,TRBV18,CASSSSRGFTYEQCF,TGTGCCAGCTCCTCCAGCAGGGGATTCACCTACGAGCAGTGCTTC
-,-,TRBJ1-4,TRBV14,CASSQEVTAAKLFF,TGTGCCAGCAGCCAAGAGGTCACTGCTGCAAAACTGTTTTTT
once,TRBD2,TRBJ2-5,TRBV5-4,CASSLVAGGKETQYF,TGTGCCAGCAGCTTGGTAGCGGGAGGGAAAGAGACCCAGTACTTC